These 15 T cell receptor beta chains came from one sample sequenced in a study of cytomegalovirus exposure and HLA in healthy donors. 13 Jbeta primers and 60 Vbeta primers were used for the PCR. The assay was immunoSEQ multiplex PCR, and TCRdb's table has in-frame clones only and misses some. This repertoire shows roughly 100,000 clones, roughly 80% found once; its top ten account for approximately 6.9%. The sample consisted of PBMCs. The receptors stem from a man in his thirties or forties in good health and CMV-seropositive.

This clone was seen once. The rearrangement uses TRBV6-6 and TRBJ1-5, with no clear D. Trimming took 5 bases from V and 5 from J, leaving 7 bases between them. The CDR3 covers 12 residues. Germline CDR1 MNHNY, CDR2 SVGAGI (reference sequence). The DNA for the CDR3 is TGTGCCAGCAGTGGCGGAGATCAGCCCCAGCATTTT. Residues: CASSGGDQPQHF.

The V call is TRBV7-2, the J call TRBJ1-2; a weak D match, TRBD1 (6 bases). V lost 5 bases to trimming and J lost 5 bases, with 15 bases between them. The CDR3 totals 14 residues. Germline V lookup: CDR1 SGHTA, CDR2 FQGNSA. CDR3 sequence reads: CASSTSQGRYGYTF. CDR3 in DNA: TGTGCCAGCAGCACCTCACAGGGAAGGTATGGCTACACCTTC.

The chain links TRBV27 to TRBJ1-2; 10 nucleotides match TRBD1. V gave up 3 bases and J gave up 5 bases; unmatched junction bases: 9. CDR3 size: 16 residues. Germline V lookup: CDR1 MNHEY, CDR2 SMNVEV (reference sequence). CDR3 nucleotides: TGTGCCAGCAGTTTTCTCGGGACAGGGGTCAGGTATGGCTACACCTTC. It encodes CASSFLGTGVRYGYTF.

The chain combines TRBV11-2 with TRBJ2-7; D is unclear. The germline V and J ends were trimmed by 4 bases and 2 bases, with 15 bases remaining between them. The CDR3 extends over 15 amino acids. CDR1 and CDR2 from the germline V gene are SGHAT and FQNNGV. The CDR3: CASSSYKQSAYEQYF. The CDR3 DNA reads TGTGCCAGCAGCTCCTACAAACAGTCGGCCTACGAGCAGTACTTC.

There are a few counts of this clone. The chain employs TRBV5-1 and TRBJ2-1, with 9 positions matching TRBD1. CDR1 is SGHRS and CDR2 is YFSETQ in the germline V gene. This CDR3 has 17 residues. V trimming: 3 bases; J trimming: 5 bases; junction bases outside the gene matches: 12. The CDR3: CASSSLDRGEWDNEQFF. The CDR3 coding sequence is TGCGCCAGCAGCTCCCTGGACAGGGGAGAATGGGACAATGAGCAGTTCTTC.

The chain has TRBV9 and TRBJ2-7; 9 bases line up with TRBD2. The CDR3 sequence is 16 residues long. Germline CDR1 SGDLS, CDR2 YYNGEE. The V and J ends lost 0 bases and 2 bases, in that order; junction bases with no gene match: 6. The CDR3 sequence is CASSVGGRGDPYEQYF. Written as DNA, the CDR3 is TGTGCCAGCAGCGTAGGCGGGAGGGGGGACCCCTACGAGCAGTACTTC.

The chain recombines TRBV7-6 with TRBJ2-7; no clear D gene. In germline, CDR1 is SGHVS, CDR2 FNYEAQ. Deletions cut 5 bases from V and 2 bases from J, with 13 bases between. This CDR3 is 14 amino acids long. The CDR3 protein is CASSPGSLPYEQYF. CDR3 nucleotides: TGTGCCAGCAGCCCCGGGTCGCTACCCTACGAGCAGTACTTC.

The V gene is TRBV19, the J gene TRBJ1-1; weak D call: TRBD1 (6 bases). The CDR3 consists of 13 residues. The V end lost 7 bases, the J end lost 3 bases, and 12 bases lay between the germline ends. CDR1 is LNHDA and CDR2 is SQIVND in the germline V gene (reference sequence). The CDR3 DNA reads TGTGCCAGTACCCAGGACAGTTACACTGAAGCTTTCTTT. This gives the protein CASTQDSYTEAFF. The whole variable domain, filled in from reference TRBV19 and TRBJ1-1, reads DGGITQSPKYLFRKEGQNVTLSCEQNLNHDAMYWYRQDPGQGLRLIYYSQIVNDFQKGDIAEGYSVSREKKESFPLTVTSAQKNPTAFYLCASTQDSYTEAFFGQGTRLTVV.

The J gene is TRBJ2-5, the V gene TRBV6-5; D call uncertain. The J call is doubtful: the DNA matches TRBJ2-7 better. Germline V gene lookup returns CDR1 MNHEY and CDR2 SVGAGI. The CDR3 is made up of 14 amino acids. CDR3 in amino acids: CASSYNPGTYEQYF. Written as DNA, the CDR3 is TGTGCCAGCAGTTATAATCCAGGTACCTACGAGCAGTACTTC.

Only one count was recorded for this clone. The chain combines TRBV6-1 with TRBJ2-7; D is perhaps TRBD1 (6 bases). The germline V gene has CDR1 MNHNS and CDR2 SASEGT. Trimming pared 6 bases from V and 2 bases from J, leaving 17 bases between. The length of the CDR3 is 15 residues. The CDR3 DNA reads TGTGCCAGCAGACTAAGCGCCACAGGGCCCTACGAGCAGTACTTC. Its translation is CASRLSATGPYEQYF.

The V and J genes are TRBV27 and TRBJ2-3; 8 bases line up with TRBD1. The CDR3 consists of 12 residues. Per germline, CDR1 MNHEY and CDR2 SMNVEV (reference sequence). With 5 bases clipped from V and 9 bases from J, the junction kept 4 bases outside the gene matches. The DNA of the CDR3 is TGTGCCAGCAGTCGACAGGGGCGGACGCAGTATTTT. Translated: CASSRQGRTQYF.

V usage is TRBV29-1 and J usage is TRBJ1-2; no firm D call. The germline gives CDR1 SQVTM, CDR2 ANQGSEA. The CDR3 length is 13 residues. V was clipped by 3 bases and J by 4 bases, with 12 bases between them. The CDR3 protein is CSVERGIGYGYTF. The CDR3 nucleotides read TGCAGCGTTGAGAGAGGGATTGGCTATGGCTACACCTTC. Using reference TRBV29-1 and TRBJ1-2 for the parts outside the CDR3, the full variable domain is SAVISQKPSRDICQRGTSLTIQCQVDSQVTMMFWYRQQPGQSLTLIATANQGSEATYESGFVIDKFPISRPNLTFSTLTVSNMSPEDSSIYLCSVERGIGYGYTFGSGTRLTVV.

V usage is TRBV4-1 and J usage is TRBJ1-5; TRBD1 is a possible D gene (5 bases). This CDR3 is built from 15 residues. Trimming shortened V by 0 bases and J by 3 bases, and 9 bases separated the two germline ends. Germline V CDR1 and CDR2: MGHRA, YSYEKL. This chain's CDR3 is CASSQEGLYNQPQHF. DNA of the CDR3: TGCGCCAGCAGCCAAGAGGGGCTCTACAATCAGCCCCAGCATTTT.

The chain links TRBV25-1 to TRBJ1-5; D gene ambiguous. Trimming cost V 1 base and J 0 bases, with 4 bases left between them. The germline gives CDR1 MGHDK, CDR2 SYGVNS. This CDR3 is 14 amino acids long. In DNA, the CDR3 is TGTGCCAGCAGTGAATTTAATAGCAATCAGCCCCAGCATTTT. It yields the protein CASSEFNSNQPQHF.

The gene calls are TRBV11-3 and TRBJ2-5; TRBD1 agrees at 7 bases. This CDR3 is built from 15 residues. Trimming cost V 2 bases and J 1 base; bases outside gene matches: 4. Looked up from germline, CDR1 is SGHNT and CDR2 is YENEEA. The CDR3 bases are TGTGCCAGCAGCTTAACCGGGACAGCCCAAGAGACCCAGTACTTC. Residues: CASSLTGTAQETQYF.